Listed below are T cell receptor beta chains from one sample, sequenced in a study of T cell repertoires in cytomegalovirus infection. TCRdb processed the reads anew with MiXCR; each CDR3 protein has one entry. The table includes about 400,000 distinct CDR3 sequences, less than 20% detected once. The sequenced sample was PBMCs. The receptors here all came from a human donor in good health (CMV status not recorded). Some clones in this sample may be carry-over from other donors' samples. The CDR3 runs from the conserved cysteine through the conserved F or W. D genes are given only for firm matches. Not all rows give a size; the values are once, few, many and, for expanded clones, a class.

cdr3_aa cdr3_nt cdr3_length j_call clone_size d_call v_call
CASSVGRTDTQYF TGTGCCAGCAGTGTAGGGAGGACAGATACGCAGTATTTT 13 TRBJ2-3 many - TRBV2
CSALASNNQPQHF TGCAGTGCTTTGGCCTCGAATAATCAGCCCCAGCATTTT 13 TRBJ1-5 once - TRBV20-1
CASSRSGLAGDPEQFF TGCGCCAGCAGCCGAAGTGGACTAGCGGGAGATCCTGAGCAGTTCTTC 16 TRBJ2-1 many TRBD2 TRBV4-1
CASRPTFPSQPQHF TGTGCCAGCAGACCCACGTTCCCCAGTCAGCCCCAGCATTTT 14 TRBJ1-5 - - TRBV2
CASRLGGGEQFF TGTGCCAGCAGGTTAGGAGGGGGTGAGCAGTTCTTC 12 TRBJ2-1 few - TRBV27
CASSPGQINEKLFF TGTGCCAGCAGTCCGGGACAGATTAATGAAAAACTGTTTTTT 14 TRBJ1-4 many TRBD1 TRBV12-3/TRBV12-4
CASSPRQPKERNTIYF TGTGCCAGTAGTCCGAGACAGCCCAAAGAAAGAAACACCATATATTTT 16 TRBJ1-3 - - TRBV19
CASSREGVRSPLHF TGTGCCAGCAGCCGCGAGGGGGTACGGTCACCCCTCCACTTT 14 TRBJ1-6 few - TRBV12-3/TRBV12-4
CASSAESGANVLTF TGTGCCAGCAGTGCAGAATCTGGGGCCAACGTCCTGACTTTC 14 TRBJ2-6 - - TRBV27
CASSRLGLQSGNTIYF TGTGCCAGCAGCCGGTTGGGACTGCAATCTGGAAACACCATATATTTT 16 TRBJ1-3 - - TRBV4-2
CSARGLAGIYNEQFF TGCAGTGCTAGAGGGCTAGCGGGAATCTACAATGAGCAGTTCTTC 15 TRBJ2-1 - TRBD2 TRBV20-1
CSATVSGTGGNSPLHF TGCAGTGCTACTGTATCCGGGACAGGCGGCAATTCACCCCTCCACTTT 16 TRBJ1-6 once TRBD1 TRBV20-1
CASSQAVAGNSPLHF TGCGCCAGCAGCCAAGCCGTGGCAGGTAATTCACCCCTCCACTTT 15 TRBJ1-6 once - TRBV4-1
CASSRDGARAYNSPLHF TGTGCCAGCAGCCGAGACGGGGCCAGGGCCTATAATTCACCCCTCCACTTT 17 TRBJ1-6 many - TRBV6-5
CASSPTGYEQYF TGTGCCAGCAGCCCGACAGGGTACGAGCAGTACTTC 12 TRBJ2-7 many TRBD1 TRBV7-9
CASSQQGVPYNEQFF TGTGCCAGCAGCCAACAGGGGGTACCCTACAATGAGCAGTTCTTC 15 TRBJ2-1 - TRBD1 TRBV5-4
CASSPWTGGSADTQYF TGTGCCAGCAGCCCATGGACGGGCGGTAGTGCAGATACGCAGTATTTT 16 TRBJ2-3 many - TRBV6-2/TRBV6-3
CASSESRNTGELFF TGTGCCAGCAGTGAAAGCAGGAACACCGGGGAGCTGTTTTTT 14 TRBJ2-2 - - TRBV2
CASSPLRGQLNEQFF TGTGCCAGTAGTCCTCTCAGGGGACAGCTAAATGAGCAGTTCTTC 15 TRBJ2-1 - TRBD1 TRBV19
CASSRDSNYGYTF TGTGCCAGCAGCCGCGACAGTAACTATGGCTACACCTTC 13 TRBJ1-2 many - TRBV7-2
CASSTRDDEQFF TGTGCCAGCAGCACAAGAGATGATGAGCAGTTCTTC 12 TRBJ2-1 many - TRBV7-2
CASSLNYRELFF TGTGCCAGCAGCTTAAACTACCGGGAGCTGTTTTTT 12 TRBJ2-2 - - TRBV7-2
CAGASSLAGDTQYF TGTGCCGGAGCCAGCAGCTTGGCGGGAGATACGCAGTATTTT 14 TRBJ2-3 many - TRBV7-2
CASSFQDPNQPQHF TGTGCCAGCAGTTTTCAGGACCCCAATCAGCCCCAGCATTTT 14 TRBJ1-5 many - TRBV28
CASSLAGGGSFEQYF TGTGCCAGCAGTTTAGCTGGGGGCGGGAGCTTCGAGCAGTACTTC 15 TRBJ2-7 - - TRBV12-3/TRBV12-4
CAMEGLPQETQYF TGTGCCATGGAGGGACTCCCCCAAGAGACCCAGTACTTC 13 TRBJ2-5 - - TRBV3-1
CASSQDPTDTQYF TGTGCCAGCAGCCAGGACCCCACAGATACGCAGTATTTT 13 TRBJ2-3 many - TRBV7-6
CASSFISGRGTIKDTQYF TGTGCCAGCAGCTTTATATCTGGGAGGGGGACGATTAAAGATACGCAGTATTTT 18 TRBJ2-3 many - TRBV7-6
CASSIDRQLPETQYF TGTGCCAGTAGTATCGACAGACAGCTTCCTGAGACCCAGTACTTC 15 TRBJ2-5 - - TRBV19